The T cell receptor (beta chain) under discussion was sequenced for a study of cytomegalovirus exposure and HLA in healthy donors. CDR3 size: 14 residues. With V trimmed by 2 bases and J by 3 bases, 2 bases remained unmatched. From germline, CDR1 is MNHEY and CDR2 SVGAGI. The donors were members of the validation cohort comprising over 90 subjects, separate from the approximately 710-subject first cohort. The method was immunoSEQ multiplex PCR; TCRdb's version includes in-frame clones alone and lacks a portion of them. The sample shows roughly 330,000 clones, approximately 86% of them seen only once. In the case of this clone: Its antigen is not known.

General study findings and limits: The tendency of first-cohort TCR clusters to co-occur in the 100 to 150 validation repertoires emerged from a later analysis. The study put 150 to 200 TCR beta chains on its list as cytomegalovirus-associated.

Sequenced: PBMCs. J is TRBJ1-1 and V is TRBV6-5; TRBD1 agrees at 8 bases. The TCR sequence derives from a woman in her twenties or thirties in good health and CMV-seropositive. The CDR3 DNA is TGTGCCAGCAGTTACGGACAGGGCTACACTGAAGCTTTCTTT. It translates to CASSYGQGYTEAFF.